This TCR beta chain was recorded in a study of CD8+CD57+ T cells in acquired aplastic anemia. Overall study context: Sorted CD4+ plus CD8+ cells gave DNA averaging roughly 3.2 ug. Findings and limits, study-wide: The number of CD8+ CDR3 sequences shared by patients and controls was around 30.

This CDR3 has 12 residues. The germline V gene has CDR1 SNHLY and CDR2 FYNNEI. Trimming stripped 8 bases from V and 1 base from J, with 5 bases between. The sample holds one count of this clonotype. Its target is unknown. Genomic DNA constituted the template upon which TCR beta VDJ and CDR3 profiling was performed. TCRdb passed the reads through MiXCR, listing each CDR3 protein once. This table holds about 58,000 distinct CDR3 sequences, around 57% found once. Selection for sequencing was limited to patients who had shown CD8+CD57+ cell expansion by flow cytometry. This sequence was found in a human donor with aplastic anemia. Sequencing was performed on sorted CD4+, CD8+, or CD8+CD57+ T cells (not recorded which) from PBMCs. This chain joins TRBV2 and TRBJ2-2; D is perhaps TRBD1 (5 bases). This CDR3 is CASQGNTGELFF. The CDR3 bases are TGTGCCAGCCAGGGGAACACCGGGGAGCTGTTTTTT.